Shown below are 5 T cell receptor beta chains from a single sample sequenced in a study of T cells expressing NK-cell markers. TCRdb re-called the 5' RACE reads; one entry per CDR3 protein, DNA not given. The listing contains a few hundred thousand distinct CDR3 sequences. Sequencing was done on a sample of blood T cells: a sorted CD56 or NKG2C T cell subset, CD4+ or CD8+ T cells, or bulk PBMC T cells (not recorded which). The receptors derive from a woman in her forties or fifties in good health.

The CDR3 here is CASGSNYGYTF. The chain joins TRBV12-3 or TRBV12-4 to TRBJ1-2. This CDR3 comprises 11 residues.

This chain links TRBV27 with TRBJ2-5; lacking DNA, the TRBD2 call made by TCRdb goes unchecked. The CDR3 extends over 15 amino acids. CDR1 MNHEY and CDR2 SMNVEV come from the germline V gene (reference sequence). The CDR3 sequence: CASSLGVRALETQYF.

CDR3 region: CASRIGLSSSYNEQFF. The gene calls are TRBV12-3 or TRBV12-4 and TRBJ2-1; TCRdb reports TRBD2, a call that lacks DNA to check it against. The length of the CDR3 is 16 residues.

V usage is TRBV2 and J usage is TRBJ2-3. CDR3 length equals 12 residues. Per germline, CDR1 SNHLY and CDR2 FYNNEI. CDR3 loop: CASNSRGDTQYF.

The V call is TRBV5-5, the J call TRBJ2-3. Germline V gene lookup returns CDR1 SGHKS and CDR2 YYEKEE (reference sequence). This CDR3 spans 15 amino acids. CDR3: CASSLYYFSTDTQYF.